This T cell receptor (beta chain) was profiled in a study of cytomegalovirus exposure and HLA in healthy donors. The wider study: In an earlier analysis, approximately 120 million unique TCR beta sequences were found from approximately 170 million T cells.

The study's findings and limits: In a later analysis, an Asian-associated ancestry cluster reportedly showed fewer N-insertions than the roughly 650-donor mean. The authors later found TCR association rates varying by HLA locus, with DRB1 most and HLA-C fewest.

Vbeta (60) and Jbeta (13) primers were used in the PCR. Libraries were prepared by immunoSEQ multiplex PCR; TCRdb keeps only in-frame clonotypes and omits some of them. The repertoire holds over 150,000 clones, over 70% seen once, with 0.95% to 1.5% in the top ten. Germline CDR1 is SEHNR and CDR2 is FQNEAQ (reference sequence). Between the trimmed V and J ends, which lost 5 bases and 1 base, there was a span of 8 bases. CDR3 length equals 14 residues. As to this clone: What it recognizes is unknown.

Source material: PBMCs. This receptor was identified in a boy aged 2 to 9 in good health and CMV-seronegative. The chain links TRBV7-9 to TRBJ2-2; the D gene is possibly TRBD1 (6 bases). The CDR3 DNA sequence: TGTGCCAGCAGCCAACAGGGGAACACCGGGGAGCTGTTTTTT. It is translated as CASSQQGNTGELFF.